Following are 5 T cell receptor beta chains from one sample sequenced in a study of blood T cell repertoires in COVID-19. Profiling relied on immunoSEQ multiplex PCR, and the TCRdb table lists in-frame clones only, not all of them. Of around 200,000 clones listed, around four fifths are singletons. The sample taken for sequencing was peripheral blood. The receptors come from a woman aged 50 to 60 with acute or convalescent COVID-19.

The V and J genes are TRBV19 and TRBJ2-7; the D gene is possibly TRBD2 (5 bases). V lost 1 base and J lost 5, with 9 bases in between. The CDR3 extends over 13 amino acids. CDR1 and CDR2 (germline): LNHDA, SQIVND (reference sequence). This CDR3 is CASSIATGNEQYF. CDR3 nucleotides: TGTGCCAGTAGTATAGCGACCGGGAACGAGCAGTACTTC.

The V gene is TRBV27, the J gene TRBJ2-3, with 9 bases matching TRBD1. The CDR3 extends over 16 amino acids. The ends lost 5 bases at V and 5 bases at J; junction bases unmatched: 11. Germline values: CDR1 MNHEY, CDR2 SMNVEV (reference sequence). The CDR3 DNA sequence: TGTGCCAGCAGTACTGAACAGGGGGCTTGGGGAGATACGCAGTATTTT. Translating gives CASSTEQGAWGDTQYF.

CDR3 DNA: TGTGCCAGCAGCCCCCGCGGCGGGAAGAACACCGGGGAGCTGTTTTTT. It encodes CASSPRGGKNTGELFF. This chain links TRBV7-7 with TRBJ2-2, with D possibly matching TRBD2 (6 bases). CDR1 and CDR2 from the germline V gene are SSHAT and FNYEAQ (reference sequence). Trimming stripped 5 bases from V and 1 base from J, with 14 bases between. The CDR3 runs 16 residues.

J is TRBJ1-1 and V is TRBV6-5, with a possible D match to TRBD1 (5 bases). The ends were cut back, 11 bases at V and 4 bases at J, with 17 bases in the middle. The CDR3 runs to 13 residues. Germline V CDR1 and CDR2: MNHEY, SVGAGI. CDR3 amino acids: CASLSPGGTEAFF. For the CDR3, the DNA is TGTGCCTCTCTCTCACCCGGGGGCACTGAAGCTTTCTTT.

The chain joins TRBV2 to TRBJ2-7; D possibly corresponds to TRBD1 (6 bases). V shed 5 bases and J shed 2 bases, with 16 bases lying between them. Germline assignment: CDR1 SNHLY and CDR2 FYNNEI. The CDR3 has 15 residues. CDR3 nucleotides: TGTGCCAGCAGTTCGACAGGTCTAAGGGCCTACGAGCAGTACTTC. It specifies CASSSTGLRAYEQYF.